Each of the 10 T cell receptor beta chains below was sequenced from the same sample in a study of shared clonotypes between healthy human individuals. Sequencing used immunoSEQ multiplex PCR; TCRdb keeps in-frame clones, though not all of them. The repertoire includes 2,500,000 or so clones, 93% of them detected once, and 0.35% to 0.45% sits in the top ten. Sequencing was performed on naive CD4+ T cells from PBMCs. As to subset: CD45RA+ positively selected. These receptors all come from a man aged 18-30 years in good health. Some clones in this sample may be carry-over from other donors' samples.

In nucleotides, the CDR3 is TGTGCCAGCAGGGGGAGCGGGATTGGGTGGGAGACCCAGTACTTC. Protein product: CASRGSGIGWETQYF. The chain joins TRBV28 to TRBJ2-5; TRBD2 matches at 7 bases. Germline CDR1 reads MDHEN; CDR2 reads SYDVKM. CDR3 length equals 15 residues. After removal of 6 bases from V and 5 bases from J, the junction contained 12 bases not matched to a gene. Complete variable domain (other parts from reference TRBV28 and TRBJ2-5): DVKVTQSSRYLVKRTGEKVFLECVQDMDHENMFWYRQDPGLGLRLIYFSYDVKMKEKGDIPEGYSVSREKKERFSLILESASTNQTSMYLCASRGSGIGWETQYFGPGTRLLVL.

The J gene is TRBJ2-5, the V gene TRBV7-3; TRBD2 matches at 7 bases. The CDR3 has 14 amino acids. Germline values: CDR1 SGHTA, CDR2 FQGTGA. The trim removed 3 bases at V and 2 bases at J, leaving 3 bases unmatched. CDR3 bases: TGTGCCAGCAGCTTGGGGGGGTGGCAAGAGACCCAGTACTTC. Encoded protein: CASSLGGWQETQYF. The entire variable domain, with the rest obtained from reference TRBV7-3 and TRBJ2-5, is as follows: GAGVSQTPSNKVTEKGKYVELRCDPISGHTALYWYRQSLGQGPEFLIYFQGTGAADDSGLPNDRFFAVRPEGSVSTLKIQRTERGDSAVYLCASSLGGWQETQYFGPGTRLLVL.

V usage is TRBV6-5 and J usage is TRBJ2-7, with TRBD1 identical over 9 bases. Germline V lookup: CDR1 MNHEY, CDR2 SVGAGI. The CDR3 is 15 residues long. The J segment lost 3 bases and the V segment lost 6 bases, leaving 9 bases of the junction unmatched. CDR3 in DNA: TGTGCCAGCAGCGGCGTAGGACAGGGGTTCTACGAGCAGTACTTC. Protein product: CASSGVGQGFYEQYF.

This clone appeared a few times. V usage is TRBV7-3 and J usage is TRBJ2-1; D possibly corresponds to TRBD2 (6 bases). This CDR3 has 14 residues. Germline assignment: CDR1 SGHTA and CDR2 FQGTGA. V lost 5 bases and J 9 bases, leaving 17 bases between the germline ends. The CDR3 bases are TGTGCCAGCAGCGGCCCCGGGATCGGGAGTGAGCAGTTCTTC. Its translation: CASSGPGIGSEQFF.

The sample holds one count of this clone. The rearrangement joins TRBV28 to TRBJ2-1, with 9 bases fitting TRBD2. The CDR3 extends over 16 amino acids. After removal of 1 base from V and 7 bases from J, the junction contained 8 bases not matched to a gene. Germline CDR1 is MDHEN and CDR2 is SYDVKM. CDR3 in DNA: TGTGCCAGCAGTTTATATGCGGGAGGGCCAGGGAATGAGCAGTTCTTC. It yields the protein CASSLYAGGPGNEQFF.

The chain couples TRBV9 to TRBJ2-2; D possibly uses TRBD1 or TRBD2 (5 bases each). Trimming took 1 base from V and 0 from J, leaving 19 bases between them. Germline assignment: CDR1 SGDLS and CDR2 YYNGEE. The CDR3 spans 19 residues. CDR3 amino acids: CASSVKSVGTATNTGELFF. The CDR3 bases are TGTGCCAGCAGCGTAAAGAGTGTCGGGACCGCTACGAACACCGGGGAGCTGTTTTTT.

As regards this clone: This specimen includes other DNA sequences encoding the same CDR3. CDR3 in DNA: TGTGCCTGGAGTGCTGGTGGATATCAGCCCCAGCATTTT. It yields the protein CAWSAGGYQPQHF. V is TRBV30 and J is TRBJ1-5; no clear D gene. There are 13 residues in the CDR3. From germline, CDR1 is GTSNPN and CDR2 SVGIG (reference sequence). Trimming removed 1 base from V and 5 bases from J, with 9 bases in between.

The CDR3 here is CASSSPKEGASYNEQFF. Here the CDR3 DNA reads TGTGCCAGCAGTTCCCCCAAGGAGGGGGCCTCCTACAATGAGCAGTTCTTC. This chain connects TRBV28 to TRBJ2-1, with D maybe TRBD1 (7 bases). The CDR3 has 17 amino acids. Germline values: CDR1 MDHEN, CDR2 SYDVKM. The ends were cut back, 4 bases at V and 0 bases at J, with 16 bases in the middle.

A remark on this clone: Other DNA sequences within the sample encode an identical CDR3. The V call is TRBV28, the J call TRBJ1-2, with D perhaps matching TRBD1 (5 bases). Trimming removed 8 bases from V and 3 bases from J, with 10 bases in between. CDR3 length equals 12 residues. Germline lookup yields CDR1 MDHEN and CDR2 SYDVKM. The CDR3 DNA follows: TGTGCCAGCCAGGGCAGTTACTATGGCTACACCTTC. This encodes CASQGSYYGYTF.

The rearrangement links TRBV27 to TRBJ1-5; the D is unclear. This CDR3 spans 15 amino acids. V lost 0 bases to trimming and J lost 7 bases, with 13 bases between them. Germline lookup yields CDR1 MNHEY and CDR2 SMNVEV (reference sequence). Here the CDR3 reads CASSLSMARAQPQHF. Written as DNA, the CDR3 is TGTGCCAGCAGTTTATCGATGGCCCGGGCGCAGCCCCAGCATTTT.